Many counts were recorded for the clone carrying this T cell receptor beta chain. The sample belongs to a study of blood T cells in healthy people across ages. Together with a sample-barcoded 5' primer, a J-beta primer mix was included in a second PCR lasting about 7 to 11 cycles. TCRdb processed the 5' RACE reads anew with MiXCR; each CDR3 protein has one entry. Here the sample spans fewer than 800,000 distinct CDR3 sequences, approximately 31% being singletons. Germline V lookup: CDR1 ENHRY, CDR2 SYGVKD. With 8 bases removed from V and 4 bases from J, the gap between germline ends came to 14 bases. The CDR3 has 13 residues.

The chain combines TRBV10-3 with TRBJ2-5; D possibly corresponds to TRBD1 (6 bases). Sequencing input: blood. This clonotype was sampled from a woman aged 80 or older in good health. CDR3 bases: TGTGCCATCCGCCGGACAGAAGGAGAGACCCAGTACTTC. Its protein is CAIRRTEGETQYF.